This note documents a single T cell receptor beta chain sequence. What it binds is not known. This sample was included in a study of T cell repertoires in cytomegalovirus infection. For the study at large: Matching HLA type and CMV infection were both indicated by public TCR beta signatures. Study-level findings and limits: Cumulative frequency (of public TCR beta family members) identified carriers of CMV plus the relevant HLA. Across the ex vivo response, the dominant clonotypes were HLA-C-restricted CMV-specific TCR beta clonotypes.

TCRdb passed the reads through MiXCR, listing each CDR3 protein once. This sample yields about 200,000 distinct CDR3 sequences, of which roughly 9% are seen a single time; approximately 4.3% belongs to the top ten. The V and J ends lost 0 bases and 0 bases respectively, with 4 bases between them. Germline V gene lookup returns CDR1 SGHRS and CDR2 YFSETQ. This CDR3 is 14 amino acids long. This chain links TRBV5-1 with TRBJ2-1; D is unresolved. The clonotype originates from a human donor in good health (CMV status not recorded). Some clones in this sample may be carry-over from other donors' samples. The sequenced sample was PBMCs. The CDR3 nucleotides are TGCGCCAGCAGCTTGGATGACTCCTACAATGAGCAGTTCTTC. Protein product: CASSLDDSYNEQFF.